A selection of T cell receptor beta chains follows, all from one sample in a study of blood T cell repertoires in COVID-19. Using immunoSEQ multiplex PCR, the repertoire was profiled, and TCRdb retains in-frame clones only, with some absent. The sample has approximately 150,000 clones, 90% seen once. Material: peripheral blood. The receptor set was obtained from a man aged 60 to 75 with active or convalescent COVID-19. CDR3s include the opening cysteine and the closing phenylalanine or tryptophan. A D gene is named only where the DNA matches it firmly. Not every row has a clone size; where given, it reads once, few, many or a size class.

>NA|TRBJ1-4|TRBV6-5|TRBD1
TGTGCCAGCAGAAAAGGGGGCGTCTCTGAAAAACTGTTTTTT
CASRKGGVSEKLFF
>NA|TRBJ1-6|TRBV21-1|NA
TGTGCCAGCAGCATACAGGTTGTATCACCCCTCCACTTT
CASSIQVVSPLHF
>NA|TRBJ2-1|TRBV10-1|TRBD2
TGCGCCAGCATCAACACCGGGACTAGCGCTAGTAAGTTTTACAATGAGCAGTTCTTC
CASINTGTSASKFYNEQFF
>NA|TRBJ1-1|TRBV2|NA
TGTGCCAGCAGTTTGACAGTATTAAGCACTGAAGCTTTCTTT
CASSLTVLSTEAFF
>NA|TRBJ2-7|TRBV12-5|TRBD2
TGTGCTAGTGTCCGCCCGGCTAGCGGTAACCACGAGCAGTACTTC
CASVRPASGNHEQYF
>NA|TRBJ2-7|TRBV5-1|TRBD1
TGCGCCAGCAGCTCGCCCCGGGACAGGGCAACCTACGAGCAGTACTTC
CASSSPRDRATYEQYF
>NA|TRBJ1-1|TRBV19|NA
TGTGCCACCTATTTGAACACTGAAGCTTTCTTT
CATYLNTEAFF
>NA|TRBJ1-6|TRBV7-8|TRBD1
TGTGCCAGCAGCCCCTCGACAGGGAGATCACCCCTCCACTTT
CASSPSTGRSPLHF
>NA|TRBJ2-7|TRBV6-4|NA
TGTGCCAGCAGTGAATTAGCTTCCACCTCCTACGAGCAGTACTTC
CASSELASTSYEQYF
>NA|TRBJ2-3|TRBV12-5|TRBD2
TGTGCTAGTGGTTTGGTACTGGGCGGGAGTACAGATACGCAGTATTTT
CASGLVLGGSTDTQYF
>NA|TRBJ1-6|TRBV5-1|TRBD1
TGCGCCAGCAGCTTGCGGGCCGGGACAGGAGGATCACCCCTCCACTTT
CASSLRAGTGGSPLHF
>NA|TRBJ1-1|TRBV6-4|TRBD1
TGTGCCAGCAGTCGGGACAGGGGCTATAACACTGAAGCTTTCTTT
CASSRDRGYNTEAFF
>NA|TRBJ2-7|TRBV5-4|NA
TGTGCCAGCAGCCTGCCGGGAACTTCCTACGAGCAGTACTTC
CASSLPGTSYEQYF
>NA|TRBJ1-6|TRBV5-1|TRBD1
TGCGCCAGCAGCTTGGGGCCACAGGGGCCTGATTCACCCCTCCACTTT
CASSLGPQGPDSPLHF
>NA|TRBJ1-2|TRBV7-8|TRBD1
TGTGCCAGCAGTTTGCTACCTCGGACAGGGATAAACTATGGCTACACCTTC
CASSLLPRTGINYGYTF
>NA|TRBJ1-2|TRBV6-5|NA
TGTGCCAGCAGTTACAGTCAGGTTAACTATGGCTACACCTTC
CASSYSQVNYGYTF
>NA|TRBJ1-6|TRBV10-3|TRBD1
TGTGCCACCAAAACAGGGGGCGCAAATAATTCACCCCTCCACTTT
CATKTGGANNSPLHF
>once|TRBJ2-2|TRBV5-1|TRBD1
TGCGCCAGCAGCCCGGGACAGGGATGGACCACCGGGGAGCTGTTTTTT
CASSPGQGWTTGELFF
>NA|TRBJ2-3|TRBV7-2|TRBD2
TGTGCCAGCAGCTTAGGGCGGGGGATCACAGATACGCAGTATTTT
CASSLGRGITDTQYF
>NA|TRBJ2-3|TRBV24-1|TRBD1
TGTGCCACCAGTGACTCTGGGACAGCGAAAAGCACAGATACGCAGTATTTT
CATSDSGTAKSTDTQYF
>once|TRBJ2-1|TRBV5-1|TRBD2
TGCGCCAGCAGCTTGGAATCCGGCGGGAGGTCCAATGAGCAGTTCTTC
CASSLESGGRSNEQFF
>NA|TRBJ1-1|TRBV6-6|NA
TGTGCCAGCGGACACTGGAACACTGAAGCTTTCTTT
CASGHWNTEAFF
>NA|TRBJ2-7|TRBV18|NA
TGTGCCAGCTCACCATCTTTCTCAGGACAGGGAGGGTACGAGCAGTACTTC
CASSPSFSGQGGYEQYF
>NA|TRBJ1-2|TRBV7-9|TRBD1
TGTGCCAGCAGCATCGGACAGGGATTGGCTGGCTACACCTTC
CASSIGQGLAGYTF
>NA|TRBJ2-4|TRBV5-4|TRBD2
TGTGCCAGCAGCTTGAGCGGGGGGACCCGAAACATTCAGTACTTC
CASSLSGGTRNIQYF
>NA|TRBJ2-1|TRBV10-2|NA
TGCGCCAGCGGTCAGGTTGCTTACAATGAGCAGTTCTTC
CASGQVAYNEQFF
>NA|TRBJ1-3|TRBV10-1|TRBD1
TGCGCCAGCAGTGGACAGGGGGCCCCTGGAAACACCATATATTTT
CASSGQGAPGNTIYF
>NA|TRBJ2-1|TRBV5-1|NA
TGCGCCAGCAGCCCCGGGGATTACTCCTACAATGAGCAGTTCTTC
CASSPGDYSYNEQFF
>NA|TRBJ2-1|TRBV5-1|TRBD2
TGCGCCAGCAGCGTGCTAGCGGGAAGCGATGAGCAGTTCTTC
CASSVLAGSDEQFF
>NA|TRBJ1-6|TRBV9|TRBD1
TGTGCCAGCAGCGTAGCGTGGGACAGCTATAATTCACCCCTCCACTTT
CASSVAWDSYNSPLHF
>NA|TRBJ1-2|TRBV6-6|TRBD1
TGTGCCAGCAGTCCCCGAATACCGGGACAGGGGGCTCTTGGCTACACCTTC
CASSPRIPGQGALGYTF
>NA|TRBJ2-7|TRBV7-9|TRBD1
TGTGCCAGCAGCTCCATCAGACAGGGGCCATTCTACGAGCAGTACTTC
CASSSIRQGPFYEQYF
>NA|TRBJ2-5|TRBV14|NA
TGTGCCAGCAGCCATAGAGAGACCCAGTACTTC
CASSHRETQYF
>NA|TRBJ2-1|TRBV7-9|TRBD2
TGTGCCAGCAGCTTAAGGCTAGCGGGGGCCATACAGTTCTTC
CASSLRLAGAIQFF
>once|TRBJ1-4|TRBV18|TRBD1
TGTGCCAGCTCAATGGACAGGGGATCTAATGAAAAACTGTTTTTT
CASSMDRGSNEKLFF
>NA|TRBJ1-2|TRBV7-2|NA
TGTGCCAGCAGCCCCTCTTATACAGCTAACTATGGCTACACCTTC
CASSPSYTANYGYTF
>NA|TRBJ1-5|TRBV6-5|NA
TGTGCCAGCAGTTCAGGAACTGAGAATCAGCCCCAGCATTTT
CASSSGTENQPQHF
>NA|TRBJ2-1|TRBV4-2|TRBD2
TGTGCCAGCAGCCAAGAGGGCGGGAGGGCCCACAATGAGCAGTTCTTC
CASSQEGGRAHNEQFF
>NA|TRBJ2-3|TRBV5-5|NA
TGTGCCAGCAGCCTCGGAGGGGCTAGCACAGATACGCAGTATTTT
CASSLGGASTDTQYF
>NA|TRBJ2-7|TRBV12-3/TRBV12-4|TRBD2
TGTGCCAGCAGGAGAGCGGGAGGGTACGAGCAGTACTTC
CASRRAGGYEQYF